These 25 T cell receptor beta chains share one sample of origin, sequenced in a study of cytomegalovirus exposure and HLA in healthy donors. A multiplex PCR was run with 60 Vbeta primers and 13 Jbeta primers. Measured with immunoSEQ multiplex PCR; TCRdb has only the in-frame clones, and not every one. This repertoire shows around 130,000 clones, approximately 80% found once; its top ten account for 1.2%. Sequencing was done on a sample of PBMCs. The receptors come from a man aged 50 to 59 in good health and CMV-seronegative.

CDR3 in amino acids: CASSRTPWGELFF. The CDR3 DNA reads as TGCGCCAGCAGCCGGACTCCCTGGGGGGAGCTGTTTTTT. The rearrangement links TRBV4-1 to TRBJ2-2; D possibly corresponds to TRBD2 (5 bases). CDR1 MGHRA and CDR2 YSYEKL come from the germline V gene. The CDR3 is made up of 13 amino acids. Deletions cut 4 bases from V and 8 bases from J, with 11 bases between.

The J gene is TRBJ2-3, the V gene TRBV30; 10 bases align to TRBD2. J was trimmed by 4 bases and V by 3 bases; bases with no gene match: 10. Germline V gene sequence: CDR1 GTSNPN, CDR2 SVGIG (reference sequence). The CDR3 sequence is 16 residues long. CDR3: CAWRERASGSADTQYF. Written as DNA, the CDR3 is TGTGCCTGGAGGGAGAGGGCTAGCGGGAGCGCAGATACGCAGTATTTT.

Written as DNA, the CDR3 is TGTGCCAGTAGTCCTTCGGGAAACACCATATATTTT. Its translation is CASSPSGNTIYF. V usage is TRBV19 and J usage is TRBJ1-3; D unclear. Trimming took 5 bases from V and 4 from J, leaving 6 bases between them. The CDR3 extends over 12 amino acids. CDR1 and CDR2 from the germline V gene are LNHDA and SQIVND (reference sequence). Looking up the rest from reference TRBV19 and TRBJ1-3 gives the full variable domain: DGGITQSPKYLFRKEGQNVTLSCEQNLNHDAMYWYRQDPGQGLRLIYYSQIVNDFQKGDIAEGYSVSREKKESFPLTVTSAQKNPTAFYLCASSPSGNTIYFGEGSWLTVV.

The V and J genes are TRBV10-3 and TRBJ2-7; TRBD2 might be the D (5 bases). Per germline, CDR1 ENHRY and CDR2 SYGVKD. V shed 9 bases and J shed 4 bases, with 10 bases lying between them. This CDR3 region has 11 residues. The CDR3 here is CAIGEGYEQYF. The DNA of the CDR3 is TGTGCCATTGGCGAGGGTTACGAGCAGTACTTC.

V and J are TRBV20-1 and TRBJ2-5; the D is unclear. Germline-derived CDR1 and CDR2 are DFQATT and SNEGSKA (reference sequence). The CDR3 spans 11 residues. Trimming pared 4 bases from V and 5 bases from J, leaving 8 bases between. The CDR3 is CSANVRETQYF. The CDR3 DNA sequence: TGCAGTGCTAATGTCAGGGAGACCCAGTACTTC.

The chain combines TRBV6-5 with TRBJ2-7, with TRBD1 matching 8 bases. This CDR3 contains 14 residues. V shed 6 bases, J shed 4 bases, and the junction held 8 bases outside the gene matches. CDR1 is MNHEY, CDR2 SVGAGI, per germline. The chain's CDR3 is CASSSGQGAYEQYF. The CDR3 DNA reads as TGTGCCAGCAGCTCGGGGCAGGGGGCATACGAGCAGTACTTC.

CDR3 protein: CAISAQSYEQYF. CDR3 nucleotides: TGTGCCATCAGTGCTCAGTCCTACGAGCAGTACTTC. The rearrangement links TRBV10-3 to TRBJ2-7; no clear D. The length of the CDR3 is 12 residues. Trimming left V 4 bases short and J 1 base short, with 5 bases between. The V gene's germline CDR1 is ENHRY and CDR2 SYGVKD.

The chain combines TRBV19 with TRBJ2-5; possibly TRBD2 for D (5 bases). V lost 3 bases and J lost 4, with 9 bases in between. CDR1 is LNHDA and CDR2 is SQIVND in the germline V gene (reference sequence). There are 13 residues in the CDR3. In nucleotides, the CDR3 is TGTGCCAGTAGTATCGGACTGGGAGAGACCCAGTACTTC. Amino acid sequence: CASSIGLGETQYF.

The chain is built from TRBV10-2 and TRBJ2-5, with a tentative D call TRBD1 (5 bases). CDR3 length: 14 residues. V was trimmed by 0 bases and J by 7 bases, leaving 12 bases between them. Germline V lookup: CDR1 WSHSY, CDR2 SAAADI. This CDR3 is CASSESVSQGTQYF. CDR3 nucleotides: TGCGCCAGCAGTGAGTCAGTTAGTCAGGGGACCCAGTACTTC.

As DNA, the CDR3 is TGTGCCAGCTCACCCCGTTCAGGGGTAAGAGGAGAGACCCAGTACTTC. Its protein product is CASSPRSGVRGETQYF. This chain connects TRBV18 to TRBJ2-5; a weak D match, TRBD1 (6 bases). The V gene lost 3 bases and the J gene lost 4 bases, with 18 bases spanning the gap. From germline, CDR1 is KGHSH and CDR2 LQKENI. CDR3 length: 16 amino acids.

The chain couples TRBV28 to TRBJ2-7, with a possible D match to TRBD1 (6 bases). Germline CDR1 and CDR2: MDHEN and SYDVKM. The CDR3 runs 14 residues. V was cut by 6 bases and J by 2 bases, with 14 bases left in between. CDR3 DNA sequence: TGTGCCAGCAGCATGGACAGTCCCCCCTACGAGCAGTACTTC. Its translation is CASSMDSPPYEQYF.

In its sample, this clone was seen many times. This sequence joins TRBV10-1 and TRBJ2-1, with 8 bases lining up with TRBD2. V dropped 4 bases and J dropped 9; count of bases not matched to a gene: 11. Germline V gene data show CDR1 as WNHNN and CDR2 as SYGVQD (reference sequence). The CDR3 consists of 15 residues. The DNA for the CDR3 is TGCGCCAGCAGTGCACCGGGACTAGGCTTGGGTGAGCAGTTCTTC. The encoded protein is CASSAPGLGLGEQFF.

The J gene is TRBJ2-5, the V gene TRBV9; TRBD1 agrees at 8 bases. The CDR3 has 16 residues. The germline V gene has CDR1 SGDLS and CDR2 YYNGEE. V was pared by 4 bases and J by 4 bases, with 12 bases of the junction left unmatched. The chain's CDR3 is CASSPLTGDPSETQYF. The CDR3 DNA sequence: TGTGCCAGCAGCCCTTTGACAGGGGACCCATCAGAGACCCAGTACTTC.

The chain is built from TRBV2 and TRBJ2-2; possible D gene TRBD2, 7 bases. CDR3 length: 14 residues. Trimming took off 4 bases at V and 5 bases at J, with 11 bases between the two ends. Germline assignment: CDR1 SNHLY and CDR2 FYNNEI. The CDR3 region is CASSVRGGTGELFF. CDR3 in DNA: TGTGCCAGCAGTGTCAGGGGAGGGACCGGGGAGCTGTTTTTT.

The gene calls are TRBV27 and TRBJ2-7, with 9 bases that match TRBD1. CDR3 length equals 15 residues. Trimming at V came to 4 bases and at J to 6 bases, leaving 10 bases not matched to a gene. CDR1 and CDR2 (germline): MNHEY, SMNVEV (reference sequence). In nucleotides, the CDR3 is TGTGCCAGCAGTTCACCGGGACAGGGATGGGGCGAGCAGTACTTC. Its protein product is CASSSPGQGWGEQYF.

Details on this clone: Other DNA sequences of this sample code for an identical CDR3. The chain couples TRBV5-4 to TRBJ2-2, with 15 positions matching TRBD2. V was pared by 0 bases and J by 4 bases, with 1 base of the junction left unmatched. The CDR3 sequence is 17 residues long. Germline CDR1 SGHNT, CDR2 YYREEE (reference sequence). DNA for the CDR3: TGTGCCAGCAGCTTGGGGACTAGCGGGAGGGGCACCGGGGAGCTGTTTTTT. This encodes CASSLGTSGRGTGELFF.

The chain recombines TRBV7-2 with TRBJ2-3; D may be TRBD2 (6 bases). Germline-derived CDR1 and CDR2 are SGHTA and FQGNSA. The CDR3 runs 19 residues. Trimming took off 1 base at V and 0 bases at J, with 20 bases between the two ends. The chain's CDR3 is CASSLVPIGRELSTDTQYF. The CDR3 DNA reads TGTGCCAGCAGCTTAGTTCCTATTGGACGGGAGCTCAGCACAGATACGCAGTATTTT.

V is TRBV11-2 and J is TRBJ2-7; TRBD1 matches 10 bases. Germline CDR1 reads SGHAT; CDR2 reads FQNNGV. V was clipped by 5 bases and J by 6 bases; unmatched bases: 10. CDR3 length: 15 residues. This chain's CDR3 is CASSPRQGAGCEQYF. The CDR3 region has the DNA TGTGCCAGCAGCCCACGACAGGGGGCTGGCTGCGAGCAGTACTTC. Using reference TRBV11-2 and TRBJ2-7 for the parts outside the CDR3, the full variable domain is EAGVAQSPRYKIIEKRQSVAFWCNPISGHATLYWYQQILGQGPKLLIQFQNNGVVDDSQLPKDRFSAERLKGVDSTLKIQPAKLEDSAVYLCASSPRQGAGCEQYFGPGTRLTVT.

The CDR3 loop is CASSTQENSNQPQHF. CDR3 sequence (DNA): TGTGCCAGTAGCACACAGGAGAATAGCAATCAGCCCCAGCATTTT. This chain joins TRBV19 and TRBJ1-5; D perhaps matches TRBD1 (5 bases). Per the germline V gene, CDR1 is LNHDA and CDR2 is SQIVND (reference sequence). This CDR3 region has 15 residues. The V and J ends lost 6 bases and 0 bases respectively, with 12 bases between them.

This chain connects TRBV11-3 to TRBJ2-1; a possible D gene is TRBD2 (5 bases). CDR3 length: 14 residues. V shed 4 bases and J shed 8 bases, with 15 bases lying between them. Germline loops: CDR1 SGHNT, CDR2 YENEEA. This CDR3 reads CASSSHRGSDEQFF. CDR3 DNA sequence: TGTGCCAGCAGCTCTCATAGAGGGAGCGATGAGCAGTTCTTC. Based on the CDR3 plus reference TRBV11-3 and TRBJ2-1, the full variable domain is EAGVVQSPRYKIIEKKQPVAFWCNPISGHNTLYWYLQNLGQGPELLIRYENEEAVDDSQLPKDRFSAERLKGVDSTLKIQPAELGDSAVYLCASSSHRGSDEQFFGPGTRLTVL.

The chain joins TRBV2 to TRBJ2-7; D is uncertain. Trimming removed 6 bases at V and 4 bases at J, with 7 bases between. Germline loops: CDR1 SNHLY, CDR2 FYNNEI. There are 11 residues in the CDR3. In DNA form, the CDR3 reads TGTGCCAGCAGGGCCGAATACGAGCAGTACTTC. Encoded protein: CASRAEYEQYF.

V and J are TRBV7-8 and TRBJ2-5; TRBD2 matches 7 bases. CDR1 is SGHVS and CDR2 is FQNEAQ in the germline V gene. With V trimmed by 3 bases and J by 4 bases, 2 bases remained unmatched. The CDR3 spans 13 residues. The CDR3 reads CASSLGLSETQYF. CDR3 DNA: TGTGCCAGCAGCTTGGGACTATCAGAGACCCAGTACTTC.

The chain employs TRBV5-4 and TRBJ2-5; TRBD2 agrees at 8 bases. CDR1 and CDR2 (germline): SGHNT, YYREEE (reference sequence). The CDR3 extends over 16 amino acids. Trimming took 0 bases from V and 3 from J; bases not matched to a gene: 7. The CDR3 DNA sequence: TGTGCCAGCAGCTTGGGGACTAGCTTTGGAGAAGAGACCCAGTACTTC. Its translation is CASSLGTSFGEETQYF.

The CDR3: CASSSDRIVNYEQYF. Written as DNA, the CDR3 is TGTGCCAGCAGTTCAGACAGGATTGTTAACTACGAGCAGTACTTC. The rearrangement uses TRBV2 and TRBJ2-7; maybe TRBD1 (6 bases). The CDR3 spans 15 residues. Looked up from germline, CDR1 is SNHLY and CDR2 is FYNNEI. The V end lost 5 bases, the J end lost 3 bases, and 17 bases lay between the germline ends.

This rearrangement joins TRBV29-1 to TRBJ2-5; the D gene is possibly TRBD2 (7 bases). Per the germline V gene, CDR1 is SQVTM and CDR2 is ANQGSEA. V gave up 7 bases and J gave up 4 bases, with 22 bases separating them. The CDR3 covers 15 residues. CDR3 amino acids: CSAETRGRGAETQYF. CDR3 nucleotide sequence: TGCAGCGCCGAAACACGGGGTCGGGGGGCAGAGACCCAGTACTTC.